The 26 T cell receptor beta chains below come from one sample, sequenced in a study of cytomegalovirus exposure and HLA in healthy donors. PCR employed 60 Vbeta and 13 Jbeta primers. Sequenced by immunoSEQ multiplex PCR; TCRdb stores in-frame clones only, minus some. The table has approximately 220,000 clones, approximately 82% seen once; the top ten hold 0.63%. Sample: PBMCs. The source is a man between 18 and 29 years old in good health and CMV-seronegative.

The chain recombines TRBV23-1 with TRBJ2-1; 8 bases are shared with TRBD2. TRBV23-1 is an ORF, with its function uncertain. Trimming cost V 2 bases and J 6 bases; bases outside gene matches: 18. The CDR3 sequence is 19 residues long. The CDR3, as DNA: TGCGCCAGCAGTCAAAATCTAGGCGCAAGCGGGGGTATTGGCAATGAGCAGTTCTTC. Protein product: CASSQNLGASGGIGNEQFF.

The chain couples TRBV5-1 to TRBJ2-5; D perhaps matches TRBD2 (6 bases). The CDR3 runs 16 residues. The germline V gene has CDR1 SGHRS and CDR2 YFSETQ. The V end was cut by 0 bases, the J end by 1 base, with 13 bases between. As DNA, the CDR3 is TGCGCCAGCAGCTTGGTGTTCGGGGGACTCCAAGAGACCCAGTACTTC. Translated, it gives CASSLVFGGLQETQYF.

The V gene is TRBV4-2, the J gene TRBJ2-1; 8 nucleotides agree with TRBD2. V lost 4 bases to trimming and J lost 7 bases; unmatched junction nucleotides: 12. The CDR3 covers 16 residues. Germline assignment: CDR1 LGHNA and CDR2 YNFKEQ. The CDR3 loop is CASSLMGGREVNEQFF. Here the CDR3 DNA reads TGTGCCAGCAGCCTCATGGGGGGGCGGGAGGTGAATGAGCAGTTCTTC.

The chain employs TRBV5-1 and TRBJ1-4; 8 nucleotides match TRBD1. The V and J ends lost 4 bases and 8 bases, in that order; junction bases with no gene match: 7. CDR3 length: 14 amino acids. The germline V gene has CDR1 SGHRS and CDR2 YFSETQ. The DNA for the CDR3 is TGCGCCAGCAGCCAAGGACAGGGAGGAGAAAAACTGTTTTTT. Protein sequence: CASSQGQGGEKLFF.

The genes are TRBV4-2 and TRBJ2-7, with 7 bases that match TRBD2. Trimming at V came to 4 bases and at J to 7 bases, leaving 7 bases not matched to a gene. Germline lookup yields CDR1 LGHNA and CDR2 YNFKEQ. CDR3 length: 13 residues. CDR3: CASSLGTNGEQYF. CDR3 DNA sequence: TGTGCCAGCAGCCTCGGGACTAATGGGGAGCAGTACTTC.

The V gene is TRBV7-3, the J gene TRBJ1-2, with TRBD1 matching over 7 bases. The CDR3 has 14 residues. The germline CDR1 and CDR2 sequences are SGHTA and FQGTGA. V trimming: 5 bases; J trimming: 3 bases; junction bases outside the gene matches: 6. The CDR3 coding sequence is TGTGCCAGCAGCCCCACCGGGACAGACTATGGCTACACCTTC. It specifies CASSPTGTDYGYTF.

The V and J genes are TRBV10-3 and TRBJ1-1; D not certain. Trimming took 3 bases from V and 10 from J, leaving 12 bases between them. This CDR3 has 12 amino acids. CDR1 is ENHRY and CDR2 is SYGVKD in the germline V gene. The CDR3 is CAISDSNGGAFF. CDR3 in DNA: TGTGCCATCAGTGACTCGAACGGAGGAGCTTTCTTT.

This clone was seen a single time. This chain uses TRBV4-1 with TRBJ1-6, with D tentatively TRBD1 (5 bases). The CDR3 runs to 14 residues. Trimming left V 4 bases short and J 5 bases short, with 9 bases between. The germline gives CDR1 MGHRA, CDR2 YSYEKL. The CDR3 bases are TGCGCCAGCAGCCGGGGGGACCATAATTCACCCCTCCACTTT. Translated: CASSRGDHNSPLHF.

The rearrangement uses TRBV6-1 and TRBJ2-1; TRBD2 agrees at 7 bases. The CDR3 contains 12 residues. V shed 9 bases and J 8 bases; nucleotides not matched to a gene: 7. The germline CDR1 and CDR2 sequences are MNHNS and SASEGT. DNA of the CDR3: TGTGCCAGTTCTGCGGCGGGAGATGAGCAGTTCTTC. It translates to CASSAAGDEQFF.

The genes are TRBV7-9 and TRBJ2-2; TRBD2 might be the D (6 bases). This CDR3 region has 13 residues. V was cut by 4 bases and J by 6 bases, with 9 bases left in between. Looked up from germline, CDR1 is SEHNR and CDR2 is FQNEAQ (reference sequence). The chain's CDR3 is CASSWRGAGELFF. Written as DNA, the CDR3 is TGTGCCAGCAGCTGGAGGGGTGCCGGGGAGCTGTTTTTT.

Only one count was recorded for this clone. V usage is TRBV5-4 and J usage is TRBJ1-3, with 7 bases lining up with TRBD1. Germline V gene lookup returns CDR1 SGHNT and CDR2 YYREEE (reference sequence). CDR3 length: 16 residues. After removal of 4 bases from V and 6 bases from J, the junction contained 13 bases not matched to a gene. CDR3: CASSMSPTGWANTIYF. CDR3 nucleotide sequence: TGTGCCAGCAGCATGAGCCCGACAGGGTGGGCAAACACCATATATTTT. Full variable domain (rest looked up from reference TRBV5-4 and TRBJ1-3): ETGVTQSPTHLIKTRGQQVTLRCSSQSGHNTVSWYQQALGQGPQFIFQYYREEENGRGNFPPRFSGLQFPNYSSELNVNALELDDSALYLCASSMSPTGWANTIYFGEGSWLTVV.

This clone came up a few times. V and J are TRBV5-1 and TRBJ1-3; D gene unclear. V was clipped by 2 bases and J by 0 bases, with 9 bases between them. The CDR3 is 15 amino acids. Per germline, CDR1 SGHRS and CDR2 YFSETQ. CDR3 nucleotide sequence: TGCGCCAGCAGCTTAGGCGGAGCCTCTGGAAACACCATATATTTT. The encoded protein is CASSLGGASGNTIYF. The full variable domain, its missing parts supplied by reference TRBV5-1 and TRBJ1-3, is KAGVTQTPRYLIKTRGQQVTLSCSPISGHRSVSWYQQTPGQGLQFLFEYFSETQRNKGNFPGRFSGRQFSNSRSEMNVSTLELGDSALYLCASSLGGASGNTIYFGEGSWLTVV.

The CDR3 is CASSFGGGPLSDSPLHF. The CDR3 nucleotides read TGCGCCAGCAGCTTTGGGGGGGGGCCACTCTCCGATTCACCCCTCCACTTT. The J gene is TRBJ1-6, the V gene TRBV5-1; TRBD1 is a possible D gene (6 bases). The CDR3 has 17 amino acids. Deletions cut 2 bases from V and 8 bases from J, with 20 bases between. Germline V gene data show CDR1 as SGHRS and CDR2 as YFSETQ.

This clone was counted only a few times. The DNA for the CDR3 is TGCAGCGTTGACATACTAGCTGATACGCAGTATTTT. As protein: CSVDILADTQYF. The chain has TRBV29-1 and TRBJ2-3, with a tentative D call TRBD2 (6 bases). In germline, CDR1 is SQVTM, CDR2 ANQGSEA. With 3 bases removed from V and 6 bases from J, the gap between germline ends came to 10 bases. The CDR3 has 12 residues.

In its sample, this clone was seen once. V is TRBV27 and J is TRBJ1-2, with a tentative D call TRBD1 (6 bases). The CDR3 consists of 11 residues. The germline V gene encodes CDR1 MNHEY and CDR2 SMNVEV (reference sequence). V was trimmed by 10 bases and J by 1 base, leaving 7 bases between them. CDR3 amino acids: CAKDSNYGYTF. The CDR3 nucleotides are TGTGCCAAGGACAGTAACTATGGCTACACCTTC.

The J gene is TRBJ1-4, the V gene TRBV15, with TRBD1 matching over 7 bases. Germline CDR1 reads LNHNV; CDR2 reads YYDKDF (reference sequence). V shed 8 bases, J shed 5 bases, and the junction held 11 bases outside the gene matches. The CDR3 totals 15 residues. The CDR3 region has the DNA TGTGCCACCGGCCGGACAGGTCAGGCGAATGAAAAACTGTTTTTT. It translates to CATGRTGQANEKLFF.

V usage is TRBV19 and J usage is TRBJ2-5; D possibly corresponds to TRBD1 (5 bases). The CDR3 runs 13 residues. V shed 5 bases and J shed 5 bases, with 12 bases lying between them. Germline V lookup: CDR1 LNHDA, CDR2 SQIVND (reference sequence). The CDR3 reads CASSATVPETQYF. CDR3 coding DNA: TGTGCCAGTAGTGCGACAGTACCGGAGACCCAGTACTTC.

The chain has TRBV30 and TRBJ1-1; D might be TRBD1 (5 bases). CDR3 length: 11 residues. Germline CDR1 reads GTSNPN; CDR2 reads SVGIG (reference sequence). The CDR3 nucleotides are TGTGCTGGGGCTCCGAACACTGAAGCTTTCTTT. Translated, it gives CAGAPNTEAFF. The variable domain in full, completed from reference TRBV30 and TRBJ1-1, reads SQTIHQWPATLVQPVGSPLSLECTVEGTSNPNLYWYRQAAGRGLQLLFYSVGIGQISSEVPQNLSASRPQDRQFILSSKKLLLSDSGFYLCAGAPNTEAFFGQGTRLTVV.

The chain combines TRBV5-1 with TRBJ2-7; a possible D gene is TRBD2 (6 bases). The germline V and J ends were trimmed by 0 bases and 6 bases, with 22 bases remaining between them. The germline gives CDR1 SGHRS, CDR2 YFSETQ. The CDR3 contains 17 residues. DNA for the CDR3: TGCGCCAGCAGCTTGGGTGGGCCTCCGACTAGATTAACCGAGCAGTACTTC. Its translation is CASSLGGPPTRLTEQYF. The entire variable domain, with the rest obtained from reference TRBV5-1 and TRBJ2-7, is as follows: KAGVTQTPRYLIKTRGQQVTLSCSPISGHRSVSWYQQTPGQGLQFLFEYFSETQRNKGNFPGRFSGRQFSNSRSEMNVSTLELGDSALYLCASSLGGPPTRLTEQYFGPGTRLTVT.

This clone has a handful of counts. This rearrangement joins TRBV18 to TRBJ1-3; 7 nucleotides align to TRBD1. This CDR3 contains 16 residues. V gave up 4 bases and J gave up 0 bases; unmatched junction bases: 6. The germline V gene has CDR1 KGHSH and CDR2 LQKENI. The CDR3 DNA follows: TGTGCCAGCTCACATGACAGGGCAACCTCTGGAAACACCATATATTTT. Protein: CASSHDRATSGNTIYF.

The chain links TRBV10-3 to TRBJ1-2; no reliable D call. The germline V gene has CDR1 ENHRY and CDR2 SYGVKD. Trimming left V 2 bases short and J 8 bases short, with 9 bases between. The CDR3 sequence is 12 residues long. The CDR3 here is CAISEGQRGYTF. The CDR3, as DNA: TGTGCCATCAGTGAGGGCCAGCGGGGCTACACCTTC.

This chain connects TRBV6-5 to TRBJ2-3, with 10 bases matching TRBD1. The CDR3 length is 14 residues. Germline assignment: CDR1 MNHEY and CDR2 SVGAGI. V was clipped by 5 bases and J by 3 bases; unmatched bases: 2. The CDR3 coding sequence is TGTGCCAGCAGTGGGGACAGGGGTACAGATACGCAGTATTTT. Its protein product is CASSGDRGTDTQYF.

The rearrangement links TRBV7-9 to TRBJ1-2; D is ambiguous. This CDR3 is 14 amino acids long. Trimming left V 7 bases short and J 6 bases short, with 18 bases between. Germline values: CDR1 SEHNR, CDR2 FQNEAQ (reference sequence). CDR3 bases: TGTGCCAGCACTGGCCCGGGTGACCGGGATGGCTACACCTTC. It yields the protein CASTGPGDRDGYTF.

V usage is TRBV27 and J usage is TRBJ2-5; a possible D gene is TRBD2 (5 bases). The CDR3 has 14 amino acids. Per germline, CDR1 MNHEY and CDR2 SMNVEV (reference sequence). V dropped 3 bases and J dropped 1 base, with 9 bases sitting between them. The CDR3 loop reads CASSFRGFQETQYF. The CDR3 DNA reads TGTGCCAGCAGTTTCCGAGGGTTCCAAGAGACCCAGTACTTC.

This chain connects TRBV10-3 to TRBJ1-3, with 7 bases matching TRBD1. Per the germline V gene, CDR1 is ENHRY and CDR2 is SYGVKD. The CDR3 contains 14 residues. V trimming: 4 bases; J trimming: 4 bases; junction bases outside the gene matches: 4. Here the CDR3 DNA reads TGTGCCATCAGTGCGACAGGGTCAGGAAACACCATATATTTT. The encoded protein is CAISATGSGNTIYF.

This clone showed up just once. The rearrangement links TRBV6-1 to TRBJ2-6; TRBD1 aligns across 8 bases. The CDR3 contains 14 residues. V was clipped by 6 bases and J by 2 bases; unmatched bases: 0. CDR1 and CDR2 from the germline V gene are MNHNS and SASEGT. The CDR3 DNA reads TGTGCCAGCAGGACAGGGGCTGGGGCCAACGTCCTGACTTTC. Its translation is CASRTGAGANVLTF.